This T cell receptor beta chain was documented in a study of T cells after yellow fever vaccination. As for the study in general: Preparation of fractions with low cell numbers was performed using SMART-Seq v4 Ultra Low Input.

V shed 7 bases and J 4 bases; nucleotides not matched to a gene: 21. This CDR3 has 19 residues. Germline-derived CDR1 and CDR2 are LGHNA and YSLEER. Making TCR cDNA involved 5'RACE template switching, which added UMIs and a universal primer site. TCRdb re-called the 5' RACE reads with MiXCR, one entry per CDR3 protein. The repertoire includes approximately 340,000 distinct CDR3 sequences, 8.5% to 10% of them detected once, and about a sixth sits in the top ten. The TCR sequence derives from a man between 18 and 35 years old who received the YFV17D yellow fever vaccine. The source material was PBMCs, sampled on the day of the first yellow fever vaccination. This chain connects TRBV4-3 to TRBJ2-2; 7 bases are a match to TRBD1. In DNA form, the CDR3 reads TGCGCCAGCAACCCAACTAAGCTCGGTCCGGCAGGGGGCACCGGGGAGCTGTTTTTT. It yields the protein CASNPTKLGPAGGTGELFF.